This T cell receptor (beta chain) stems from a study of shared clonotypes between healthy human individuals. This clone was found once. Its antigen remains unknown. An end of the junction differs from the germline gene, which may be a read error. CD4+ cells underwent separation, giving CD45RA+ naive and CD45RA-negative memory subsets. Study conclusions and caveats: Generation of non-shared clonotypes was less probable than generation of clonotypes shared by all four donors.

Germline V gene sequence: CDR1 SSHAT, CDR2 FNYEAQ (reference sequence). CDR3 size: 14 residues. The repertoire was sequenced with immunoSEQ multiplex PCR; TCRdb's copy has only in-frame clones and lacks some. The table shows 2,500,000 or so clones, with around 94% occurring only once. Sequencing used naive CD4+ T cells sorted from blood. Documented subset: CD45RA+ positively selected. This receptor was taken from a man younger than 35 in good health. V usage is TRBV7-7 and J usage is TRBJ2-3; D unclear. The CDR3 here is CASSLSRGTDTQYF. The CDR3 DNA reads TGTGCTAGCAGCCTCTCCCGGGGCACAGATACGCAGTATTTT.